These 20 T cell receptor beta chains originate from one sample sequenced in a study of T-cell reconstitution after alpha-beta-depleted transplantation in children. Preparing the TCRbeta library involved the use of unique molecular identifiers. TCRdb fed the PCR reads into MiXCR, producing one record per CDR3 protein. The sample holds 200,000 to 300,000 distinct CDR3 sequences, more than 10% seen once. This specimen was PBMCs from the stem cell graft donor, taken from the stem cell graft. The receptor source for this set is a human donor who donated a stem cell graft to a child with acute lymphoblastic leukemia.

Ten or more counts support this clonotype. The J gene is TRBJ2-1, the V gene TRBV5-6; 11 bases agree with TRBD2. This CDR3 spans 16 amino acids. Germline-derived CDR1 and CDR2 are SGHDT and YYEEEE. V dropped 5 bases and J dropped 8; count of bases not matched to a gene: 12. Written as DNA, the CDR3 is TGTGCCAGCAGTGGCCTAGCGGGAGGCCGTGGGGATGAGCAGTTCTTC. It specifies CASSGLAGGRGDEQFF.

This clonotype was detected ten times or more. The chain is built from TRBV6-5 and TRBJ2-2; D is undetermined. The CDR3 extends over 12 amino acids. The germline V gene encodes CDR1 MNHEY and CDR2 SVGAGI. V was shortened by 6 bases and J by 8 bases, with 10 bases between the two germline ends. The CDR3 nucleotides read TGTGCCAGCAGCCCAGCAGGAGGGGAGCTGTTTTTT. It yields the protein CASSPAGGELFF.

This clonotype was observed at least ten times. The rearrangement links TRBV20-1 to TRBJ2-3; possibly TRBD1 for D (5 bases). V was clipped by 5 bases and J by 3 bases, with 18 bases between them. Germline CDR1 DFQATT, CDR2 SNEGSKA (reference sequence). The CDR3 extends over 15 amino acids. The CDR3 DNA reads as TGCAGTGCTCCCCAAGGCAGGGTGAGGACAGATACGCAGTATTTT. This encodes CSAPQGRVRTDTQYF.

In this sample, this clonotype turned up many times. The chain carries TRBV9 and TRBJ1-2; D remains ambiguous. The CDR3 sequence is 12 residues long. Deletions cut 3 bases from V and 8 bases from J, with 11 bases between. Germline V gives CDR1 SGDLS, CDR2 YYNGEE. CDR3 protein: CASSGIEAGYTF. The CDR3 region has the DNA TGTGCCAGCAGCGGGATAGAAGCGGGCTACACCTTC.

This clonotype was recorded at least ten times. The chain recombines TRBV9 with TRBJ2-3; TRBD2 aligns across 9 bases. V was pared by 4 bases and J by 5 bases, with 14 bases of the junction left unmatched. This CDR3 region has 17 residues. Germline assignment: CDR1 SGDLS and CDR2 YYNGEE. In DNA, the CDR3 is TGTGCCAGCAGCCCGCGACTTTTAGCGGGGGATCGAGATACGCAGTATTTT. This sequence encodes CASSPRLLAGDRDTQYF. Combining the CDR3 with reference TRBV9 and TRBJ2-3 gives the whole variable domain DSGVTQTPKHLITATGQRVTLRCSPRSGDLSVYWYQQSLDQGLQFLIQYYNGEERAKGNILERFSAQQFPDLHSELNLSSLELGDSALYFCASSPRLLAGDRDTQYFGPGTRLTVL.

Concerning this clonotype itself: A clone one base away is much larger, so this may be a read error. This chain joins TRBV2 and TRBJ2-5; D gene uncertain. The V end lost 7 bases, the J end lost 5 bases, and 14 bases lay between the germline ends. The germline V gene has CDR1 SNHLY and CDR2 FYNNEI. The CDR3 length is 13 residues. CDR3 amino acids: CASKTRAEETQYF. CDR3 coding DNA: TGTGCCAGCAAAACAAGGGCCGAGGAGACCCAGTACTTC.

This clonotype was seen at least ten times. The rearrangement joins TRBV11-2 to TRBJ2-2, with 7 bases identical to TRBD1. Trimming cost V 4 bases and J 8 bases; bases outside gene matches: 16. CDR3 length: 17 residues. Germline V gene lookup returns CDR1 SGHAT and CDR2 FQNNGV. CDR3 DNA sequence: TGTGCCAGCAGCTCCGGGTTAACCCGACAGGGTGAAGGGGAGCTGTTTTTT. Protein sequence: CASSSGLTRQGEGELFF.

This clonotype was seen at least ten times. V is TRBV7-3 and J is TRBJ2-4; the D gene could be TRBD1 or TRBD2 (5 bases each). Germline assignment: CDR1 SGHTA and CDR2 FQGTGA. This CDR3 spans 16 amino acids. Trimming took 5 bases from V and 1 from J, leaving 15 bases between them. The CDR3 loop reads CASSLGLAGAKNIQYF. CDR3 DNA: TGTGCCAGCAGCCTGGGGCTAGCCGGGGCCAAAAACATTCAGTACTTC.

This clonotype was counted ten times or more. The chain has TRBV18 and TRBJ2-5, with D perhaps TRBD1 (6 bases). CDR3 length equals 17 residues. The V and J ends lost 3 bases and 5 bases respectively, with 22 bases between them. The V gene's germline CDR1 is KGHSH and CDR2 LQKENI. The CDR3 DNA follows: TGTGCCAGCTCACCGAAGAACACACAGGGTTCTGGGGAGACCCAGTACTTC. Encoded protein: CASSPKNTQGSGETQYF.

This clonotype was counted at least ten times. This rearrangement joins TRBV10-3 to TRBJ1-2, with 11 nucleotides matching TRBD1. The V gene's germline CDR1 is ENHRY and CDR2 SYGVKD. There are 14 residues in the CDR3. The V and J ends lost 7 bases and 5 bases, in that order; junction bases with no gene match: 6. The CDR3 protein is CAIKEDRGRYGYTF. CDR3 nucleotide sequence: TGTGCCATCAAAGAGGACAGGGGGCGTTATGGCTACACCTTC.

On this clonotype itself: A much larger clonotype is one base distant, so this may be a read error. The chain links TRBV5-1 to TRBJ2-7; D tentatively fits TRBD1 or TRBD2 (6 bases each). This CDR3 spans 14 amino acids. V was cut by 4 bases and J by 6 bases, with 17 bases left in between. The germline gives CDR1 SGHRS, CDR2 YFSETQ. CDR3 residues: CASSAIGWGAEQYF. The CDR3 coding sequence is TGCGCCAGCAGCGCAATCGGTTGGGGGGCCGAGCAGTACTTC.

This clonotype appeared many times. The CDR3 DNA reads TGTGCCAGCAGTAGAATGGACGGTCAGCCCCAGCATTTT. Translating it yields CASSRMDGQPQHF. The V call is TRBV6-1, the J call TRBJ1-5; no reliable D call. From germline, CDR1 is MNHNS and CDR2 SASEGT. Trimming stripped 5 bases from V and 6 bases from J, with 11 bases between. This CDR3 region has 13 residues.

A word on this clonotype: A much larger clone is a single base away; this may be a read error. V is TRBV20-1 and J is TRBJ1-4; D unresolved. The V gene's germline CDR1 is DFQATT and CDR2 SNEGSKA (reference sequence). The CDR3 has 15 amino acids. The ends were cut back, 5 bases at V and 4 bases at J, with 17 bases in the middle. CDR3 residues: CSAGLLPILNEKLFF. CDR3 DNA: TGCAGTGCTGGCCTTTTACCGATCCTTAATGAAAAACTGTTTTTT.

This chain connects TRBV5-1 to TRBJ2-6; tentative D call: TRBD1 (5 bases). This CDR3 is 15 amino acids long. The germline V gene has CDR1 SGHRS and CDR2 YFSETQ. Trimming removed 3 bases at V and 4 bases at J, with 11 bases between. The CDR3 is CASSSQGTGANVLTF. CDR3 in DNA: TGCGCCAGCAGCTCCCAGGGTACCGGGGCCAACGTCCTGACTTTC.

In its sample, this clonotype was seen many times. DNA for the CDR3: TGTGCCAGCTCTCCCCAGCCGGCTTTGGTCGGCACTGAAGCTTTCTTT. This gives the protein CASSPQPALVGTEAFF. V usage is TRBV18 and J usage is TRBJ1-1; no clear D gene. This CDR3 is built from 16 residues. Germline assignment: CDR1 KGHSH and CDR2 LQKENI. Trimming shortened V by 6 bases and J by 4 bases, and 21 bases separated the two germline ends.

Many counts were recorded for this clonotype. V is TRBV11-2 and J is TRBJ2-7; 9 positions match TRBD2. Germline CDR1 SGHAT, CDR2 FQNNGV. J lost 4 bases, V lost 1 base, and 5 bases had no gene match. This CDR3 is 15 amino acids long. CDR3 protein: CASSLVLAGRYEQYF. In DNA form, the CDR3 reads TGTGCCAGCAGCTTAGTGCTAGCGGGGAGGTACGAGCAGTACTTC.

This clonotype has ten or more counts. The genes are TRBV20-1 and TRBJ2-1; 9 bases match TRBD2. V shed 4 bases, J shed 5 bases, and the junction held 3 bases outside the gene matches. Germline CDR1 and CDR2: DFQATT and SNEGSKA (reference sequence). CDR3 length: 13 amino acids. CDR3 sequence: CSAIAGVHNEQFF. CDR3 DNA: TGCAGTGCTATAGCGGGAGTTCACAATGAGCAGTTCTTC.

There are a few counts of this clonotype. In nucleotides, the CDR3 is TGTGCCAGCAGTCCCCTGCACGGGGTGGGGAAGACTGAAGCTTTCTTT. It encodes CASSPLHGVGKTEAFF. V usage is TRBV6-2 or TRBV6-3 and J usage is TRBJ1-1; D not resolved. Germline V gene lookup returns CDR1 MNHEY and CDR2 SVGEGT. V was cut by 5 bases and J by 5 bases, with 21 bases left in between. The CDR3 covers 16 residues.

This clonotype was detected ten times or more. CDR3 amino acids: CAIRLQDNEQFF. In nucleotides, the CDR3 is TGTGCCATCAGGCTACAAGACAATGAGCAGTTCTTC. This rearrangement joins TRBV10-3 to TRBJ2-1; no clear D gene. The CDR3 totals 12 residues. The V end was cut by 6 bases, the J end by 5 bases, with 8 bases between. The germline gives CDR1 ENHRY, CDR2 SYGVKD.

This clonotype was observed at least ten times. CDR3 loop: CASSLVPGGNQPQHF. The CDR3 DNA is TGCGCCAGCAGCTTGGTCCCGGGCGGCAATCAGCCCCAGCATTTT. The V gene is TRBV5-1, the J gene TRBJ1-5, with no clear D. The CDR3 runs 15 residues. Per germline, CDR1 SGHRS and CDR2 YFSETQ. Trimming pared 0 bases from V and 2 bases from J, leaving 9 bases between.